The 16 T cell receptor beta chains given below trace back to one sample, sequenced in a study of blood T cell repertoires in COVID-19. Clones were read by immunoSEQ multiplex PCR, and TCRdb kept only the in-frame ones, dropping some. The sample consists of more than 45,000 clones, roughly 86% of them appearing once. Material for sequencing was peripheral blood. These receptors came from a human donor with active COVID-19. The donor label of this sample is uncertain.

The chain couples TRBV18 to TRBJ2-7, with D perhaps TRBD2 (6 bases). Between the trimmed V and J ends, which lost 1 base and 7 bases, there was a span of 23 bases. The CDR3 length is 17 residues. Looked up from germline, CDR1 is KGHSH and CDR2 is LQKENI. The CDR3 DNA is TGTGCCAGCTCACCACGAAGTAGCGTCGTGCAGGGAGGTGAGCAGTACTTC. This translates into CASSPRSSVVQGGEQYF.

The J gene is TRBJ1-2, the V gene TRBV7-3, with TRBD1 matching 10 bases. The V gene end was trimmed by 5 bases and the J gene end by 4 bases; junction bases not matched to a gene: 7. Germline assignment: CDR1 SGHTA and CDR2 FQGTGA. The CDR3 is 15 amino acids. As DNA, the CDR3 is TGTGCCAGCAGCCTGGGACAGGGGATCCCCTATGGCTACACCTTC. Its protein product is CASSLGQGIPYGYTF.

Only one count was recorded for this clone. V is TRBV5-6 and J is TRBJ2-2; D is undetermined. Between the trimmed V and J ends, which lost 6 bases and 7 bases, there was a span of 10 bases. The CDR3 extends over 12 amino acids. The V gene's germline CDR1 is SGHDT and CDR2 YYEEEE. The CDR3 DNA sequence: TGTGCCAGCAAGTCAGGCGTCGGGGAGCTGTTTTTT. It codes for CASKSGVGELFF.

The chain is built from TRBV7-9 and TRBJ1-6, with 9 bases fitting TRBD1. V trimming: 5 bases; J trimming: 10 bases; junction bases outside the gene matches: 6. This CDR3 is 14 amino acids long. Germline CDR1 and CDR2: SEHNR and FQNEAQ (reference sequence). CDR3 sequence reads: CASSLQGAESPLHF. CDR3 nucleotide sequence: TGTGCCAGCAGCCTACAGGGGGCCGAATCACCCCTCCACTTT.

This chain connects TRBV5-1 to TRBJ2-1; 12 positions match TRBD2. Germline-derived CDR1 and CDR2 are SGHRS and YFSETQ. CDR3 length: 13 amino acids. With 4 bases clipped from V and 10 bases from J, the junction kept 3 bases outside the gene matches. The CDR3 DNA reads as TGCGCCAGCAGCCCAGGGACTAGCGGGGAGCAGTTCTTC. Its protein is CASSPGTSGEQFF.

V and J are TRBV7-3 and TRBJ2-3; 11 nucleotides match TRBD2. CDR1 is SGHTA, CDR2 FQGTGA, per germline. CDR3 length: 15 residues. The V segment lost 6 bases and the J segment 5 bases; nucleotides outside the gene matches: 7. As DNA, the CDR3 is TGTGCCAGCAGATTAGCGGGGGGGCCTGAAGATACGCAGTATTTT. It specifies CASRLAGGPEDTQYF.

V is TRBV19 and J is TRBJ1-1, with 8 positions matching TRBD1. The V and J ends lost 6 bases and 0 bases, in that order; junction bases with no gene match: 3. Germline values: CDR1 LNHDA, CDR2 SQIVND (reference sequence). The CDR3 is 14 residues long. In DNA, the CDR3 is TGTGCCAGTAGACAGGGGGGGATGAACACTGAAGCTTTCTTT. Its translation is CASRQGGMNTEAFF. The entire variable domain, with the rest obtained from reference TRBV19 and TRBJ1-1, is as follows: DGGITQSPKYLFRKEGQNVTLSCEQNLNHDAMYWYRQDPGQGLRLIYYSQIVNDFQKGDIAEGYSVSREKKESFPLTVTSAQKNPTAFYLCASRQGGMNTEAFFGQGTRLTVV.

The CDR3 DNA sequence: TGTGCCAGCTCCCCTGGAGGAGATAATTCACCCCTCCACTTT. This gives the protein CASSPGGDNSPLHF. J is TRBJ1-6 and V is TRBV18; D is undetermined. The V end lost 6 bases, the J end lost 5 bases, and 11 bases lay between the germline ends. Germline CDR1 and CDR2: KGHSH and LQKENI. The CDR3 length is 14 residues. The full variable domain, with the rest looked up from reference TRBV18 and TRBJ1-6, is NAGVMQNPRHLVRRRGQEARLRCSPMKGHSHVYWYRQLPEEGLKFMVYLQKENIIDESGMPKERFSAEFPKEGPSILRIQQVVRGDSAAYFCASSPGGDNSPLHFGNGTRLTVT.

J is TRBJ1-5 and V is TRBV11-2; D uncertain. This CDR3 spans 15 amino acids. Germline V CDR1 and CDR2: SGHAT, FQNNGV. Trimming cost V 1 base and J 7 bases, with 14 bases left between them. The CDR3, as DNA: TGTGCCAGCAGCTTAGCCGGGGTGGCCGGGCAGCCCCAGCATTTT. Residues: CASSLAGVAGQPQHF.

The chain carries TRBV19 and TRBJ2-7; 10 bases are a match to TRBD2. Germline CDR1 LNHDA, CDR2 SQIVND (reference sequence). The CDR3 consists of 18 residues. V lost 3 bases and J lost 2; bases outside the gene matches: 13. The CDR3 sequence is CASSIDRGAAGGPYEQYF. In DNA form, the CDR3 reads TGTGCCAGTAGTATTGATCGGGGAGCAGCGGGGGGGCCCTACGAGCAGTACTTC.

The V call is TRBV27, the J call TRBJ2-7; a weak D match, TRBD1 (6 bases). The germline V gene encodes CDR1 MNHEY and CDR2 SMNVEV (reference sequence). This CDR3 has 15 residues. V lost 6 bases, J lost 4 bases, and 19 bases lay in between. The CDR3 DNA reads as TGTGCCAGCAGCACAGGGAATCCAATTCTTTACGAGCAGTACTTC. As protein: CASSTGNPILYEQYF.

In regard to this clone: This sample also contains other DNA sequences that code for the same CDR3. This chain joins TRBV5-1 and TRBJ2-5; 10 bases are a match to TRBD2. The CDR3 sequence is 13 residues long. The V and J ends lost 2 bases and 5 bases, in that order; junction bases with no gene match: 0. CDR1 is SGHRS, CDR2 YFSETQ, per germline. In DNA, the CDR3 is TGCGCCAGCAGCTTAGCGGGAGGGGAGACCCAGTACTTC. The encoded protein is CASSLAGGETQYF.

The genes are TRBV5-1 and TRBJ2-7; D may be TRBD2 (5 bases). Trimming took 4 bases from V and 4 from J, leaving 9 bases between them. Germline values: CDR1 SGHRS, CDR2 YFSETQ. This CDR3 has 12 amino acids. Here the CDR3 DNA reads TGCGCCAGCAGCCGTGAGGGATACGAGCAGTACTTC. The encoded protein is CASSREGYEQYF.

The rearrangement links TRBV4-2 to TRBJ1-6; no definite D call. Germline V lookup: CDR1 LGHNA, CDR2 YNFKEQ. This CDR3 comprises 13 residues. Trimming took off 4 bases at V and 14 bases at J, with 15 bases between the two ends. The CDR3 reads CASSPDWTSALHF. As DNA, the CDR3 is TGTGCCAGCAGCCCCGACTGGACTTCCGCCCTCCACTTT.

The rearrangement uses TRBV18 and TRBJ2-6; D unresolved. The ends were cut back, 1 base at V and 0 bases at J, with 4 bases in the middle. The CDR3 length is 15 residues. CDR1 is KGHSH and CDR2 is LQKENI in the germline V gene. Written as DNA, the CDR3 is TGTGCCAGCTCACCACAGCCCTCTGGGGCCAACGTCCTGACTTTC. Translated, it gives CASSPQPSGANVLTF. The full variable domain, rest sourced from reference TRBV18 and TRBJ2-6, is NAGVMQNPRHLVRRRGQEARLRCSPMKGHSHVYWYRQLPEEGLKFMVYLQKENIIDESGMPKERFSAEFPKEGPSILRIQQVVRGDSAAYFCASSPQPSGANVLTFGAGSRLTVL.

Only one count was recorded for this clone. The V and J genes are TRBV5-4 and TRBJ1-1; D remains ambiguous. The length of the CDR3 is 15 residues. Trimming shortened V by 0 bases and J by 1 base, and 10 bases separated the two germline ends. The germline gives CDR1 SGHNT, CDR2 YYREEE (reference sequence). For the CDR3, the DNA is TGTGCCAGCAGCTTGGGGCAGGTCGAGAACACTGAAGCTTTCTTT. Its translation is CASSLGQVENTEAFF.